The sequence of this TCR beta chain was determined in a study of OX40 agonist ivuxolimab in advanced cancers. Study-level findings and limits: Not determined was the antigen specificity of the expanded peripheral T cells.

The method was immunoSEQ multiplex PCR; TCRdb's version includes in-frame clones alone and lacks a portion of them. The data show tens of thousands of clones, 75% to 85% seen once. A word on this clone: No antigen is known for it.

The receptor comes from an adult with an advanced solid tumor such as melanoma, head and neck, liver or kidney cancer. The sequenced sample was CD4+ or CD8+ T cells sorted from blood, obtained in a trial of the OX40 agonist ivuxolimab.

The CDR3 loop reads CASSLTETGELFF. The CDR3, as DNA: TGTGCCAGCAGCTTAACCGAAACCGGGGAGCTGTTTTTT. The chain joins TRBV7-3 to TRBJ2-2; no clear D gene. This CDR3 is 13 amino acids long. CDR1 is SGHTA and CDR2 is FQGTGA in the germline V gene. Deletions cut 0 bases from V and 5 bases from J, with 4 bases between.